This TCR beta chain comes out of a study of technical replicates of blood from a few donors. Germline values: CDR1 SGHNT, CDR2 YYREEE (reference sequence). There are 13 residues in the CDR3. V lost 5 bases, J lost 3 bases, and 11 bases lay in between. Clones were sequenced by immunoSEQ multiplex PCR, and TCRdb holds only the in-frame ones, with some missing. The sample shows 76,000 or so clones, about 91% of them seen only once. This TCR derives from a human donor in good health. The chain joins TRBV5-4 to TRBJ1-1, with D possibly matching TRBD1 (5 bases). Material for sequencing was T cells isolated from PBMCs. CDR3 nucleotide sequence: TGTGCCAGCAGGCCGGGGGAGGACACTGAAGCTTTCTTT. Amino acids: CASRPGEDTEAFF.